Below, 31 T cell receptor beta chains from the same sample are listed, as sequenced in a study of cytomegalovirus exposure and HLA in healthy donors. Libraries were prepared by immunoSEQ multiplex PCR; TCRdb keeps only in-frame clonotypes and omits some of them. This table holds about 280,000 clones, around 86% found once. Material for sequencing was PBMCs. These receptors came from a young woman in good health and CMV-seronegative.

For the CDR3, the DNA is TGTGCCAGCGGGATGGGAGGAAAAGAGCAGTACTTC. Protein: CASGMGGKEQYF. The chain carries TRBV25-1 and TRBJ2-7; D is perhaps TRBD2 (6 bases). Trimming removed 8 bases from V and 7 bases from J, with 15 bases in between. The germline V gene encodes CDR1 MGHDK and CDR2 SYGVNS. This CDR3 contains 12 residues.

The chain uses TRBV6-5 and TRBJ2-7; D possibly corresponds to TRBD2 (5 bases). Germline V CDR1 and CDR2: MNHEY, SVGAGI. V was trimmed by 5 bases and J by 2 bases, leaving 13 bases between them. This CDR3 is built from 14 residues. In nucleotides, the CDR3 is TGTGCCAGCAGTCCACGGACGGGGACCTACGAGCAGTACTTC. Protein sequence: CASSPRTGTYEQYF.

V gene TRBV7-2 combines with J gene TRBJ1-1; maybe TRBD1 (5 bases). V was clipped by 2 bases and J by 3 bases, with 10 bases between them. The CDR3 runs 14 residues. CDR1 and CDR2 from the germline V gene are SGHTA and FQGNSA. The CDR3, as DNA: TGTGCCAGCAGCTTAAACACAGGATACACTGAAGCTTTCTTT. Translation gives CASSLNTGYTEAFF. The variable domain in full, with the rest retrieved from reference TRBV7-2 and TRBJ1-1, is GAGVSQSPSNKVTEKGKDVELRCDPISGHTALYWYRQSLGQGLEFLIYFQGNSAPDKSGLPSDRFSAERTGGSVSTLTIQRTQQEDSAVYLCASSLNTGYTEAFFGQGTRLTVV.

The count of this clone is one. J is TRBJ1-1 and V is TRBV5-6, with D hard to call. The ends were cut back, 4 bases at V and 1 base at J, with 11 bases in the middle. The CDR3 is 14 amino acids. The germline V gene encodes CDR1 SGHDT and CDR2 YYEEEE. In DNA form, the CDR3 reads TGTGCCAGCAGCCCGGCGGGTCGGAACACTGAAGCTTTCTTT. Translated: CASSPAGRNTEAFF.

V is TRBV30 and J is TRBJ2-7; 10 nucleotides match TRBD1. The germline gives CDR1 GTSNPN, CDR2 SVGIG (reference sequence). The CDR3 is 14 amino acids. With V trimmed by 6 bases and J by 7 bases, 12 bases remained unmatched. The CDR3 protein is CACPYGTGVGEQYF. The CDR3 DNA reads TGTGCCTGTCCCTACGGGACAGGGGTAGGGGAGCAGTACTTC.

This clone was observed once. V is TRBV25-1 and J is TRBJ2-5; no reliable D call. In germline, CDR1 is MGHDK, CDR2 SYGVNS. This CDR3 is 11 amino acids long. Trimming removed 8 bases from V and 5 bases from J, with 9 bases in between. The CDR3 sequence is CASSGAETQYF. CDR3 nucleotides: TGTGCCAGCTCGGGTGCCGAGACCCAGTACTTC.

This sequence joins TRBV7-2 and TRBJ1-2; D is perhaps TRBD1 (5 bases). The length of the CDR3 is 13 residues. Looked up from germline, CDR1 is SGHTA and CDR2 is FQGNSA. Trimming took 3 bases from V and 4 from J, leaving 9 bases between them. CDR3 nucleotides: TGTGCCAGCAGCTTCGGGACTTTCTATGGCTACACCTTC. Its translation is CASSFGTFYGYTF.

This chain links TRBV6-5 with TRBJ1-5; the D gene is possibly TRBD1 (5 bases). From germline, CDR1 is MNHEY and CDR2 SVGAGI. Trimming left V 6 bases short and J 9 bases short, with 18 bases between. CDR3 length equals 14 residues. The CDR3 protein is CASSTDTNSMPQHF. The CDR3 region has the DNA TGTGCCAGCAGCACGGACACTAATAGTATGCCCCAGCATTTT.

The chain carries TRBV5-1 and TRBJ2-5, with TRBD2 matching 8 bases. The CDR3 runs to 16 residues. CDR1 SGHRS and CDR2 YFSETQ come from the germline V gene. Trimming took 3 bases from V and 3 from J; bases not matched to a gene: 10. CDR3 DNA sequence: TGCGCCAGCAGCTCTTTCCAGCGGGAGAGGGAAGAGACCCAGTACTTC. Encoded protein: CASSSFQREREETQYF.

This chain connects TRBV5-6 to TRBJ2-7, with D perhaps matching TRBD2 (5 bases). Germline-derived CDR1 and CDR2 are SGHDT and YYEEEE. CDR3 length: 14 amino acids. Trimming cost V 5 bases and J 5 bases, with 17 bases left between them. Here the CDR3 reads CASRAEGGRNEQYF. The CDR3 region has the DNA TGTGCCAGCAGGGCTGAGGGCGGGCGGAACGAGCAGTACTTC.

The V and J genes are TRBV30 and TRBJ2-7, with 8 bases identical to TRBD2. Germline assignment: CDR1 GTSNPN and CDR2 SVGIG (reference sequence). The ends lost 3 bases at V and 5 bases at J; junction bases unmatched: 12. The CDR3 runs to 15 residues. The DNA for the CDR3 is TGTGCCTGGAGCGGAGGCCGGGGGGGGGCCAACGAGCAGTACTTC. Residues: CAWSGGRGGANEQYF.

The chain employs TRBV4-1 and TRBJ1-5; no clear D. The CDR3 contains 22 residues. The V gene lost 1 base and the J gene lost 0 bases, with 28 bases spanning the gap. Germline lookup yields CDR1 MGHRA and CDR2 YSYEKL. In DNA form, the CDR3 reads TGCGCCAGCAGCCAAGGTATTCCCCCCCGGTTCCTTCGATCCCATAGCAATCAGCCCCAGCATTTT. This codes for CASSQGIPPRFLRSHSNQPQHF.

This chain's CDR3 is CASSLAETSGRISYEQYF. DNA of the CDR3: TGCGCCAGCAGCTTGGCTGAGACTAGCGGGCGCATCTCCTACGAGCAGTACTTC. The chain has TRBV5-1 and TRBJ2-7; TRBD2 agrees at 10 bases. In germline, CDR1 is SGHRS, CDR2 YFSETQ. The CDR3 length is 18 residues. The trim removed 0 bases at V and 0 bases at J, leaving 9 bases unmatched.

The chain carries TRBV6-5 and TRBJ2-1; 8 bases align to TRBD2. The CDR3 is 13 amino acids. Germline values: CDR1 MNHEY, CDR2 SVGAGI. V shed 6 bases and J 9 bases; nucleotides not matched to a gene: 7. CDR3 amino acids: CASRDSGKVEQFF. CDR3 nucleotides: TGTGCCAGCAGGGATAGCGGGAAGGTTGAGCAGTTCTTC.

The V and J genes are TRBV6-5 and TRBJ2-1; 11 positions match TRBD2. CDR1 and CDR2 from the germline V gene are MNHEY and SVGAGI. This CDR3 has 15 amino acids. J lost 3 bases, V lost 7 bases, and 5 bases had no gene match. CDR3 region: CASTGTSGYYNEQFF. The DNA for the CDR3 is TGTGCCAGCACCGGGACTAGCGGTTACTACAATGAGCAGTTCTTC.

The table lists this clone with a count of one. This chain uses TRBV18 with TRBJ2-2; 11 nucleotides line up with TRBD2. The CDR3 has 18 residues. Germline V lookup: CDR1 KGHSH, CDR2 LQKENI. V lost 1 base and J lost 4; bases outside the gene matches: 8. Written as DNA, the CDR3 is TGTGCCAGCTCACCACGGGTTCAACTAGCGGGAGTCACCGGGGAGCTGTTTTTT. The encoded protein is CASSPRVQLAGVTGELFF.

This chain uses TRBV5-1 with TRBJ2-7; TRBD2 might be the D (7 bases). The germline gives CDR1 SGHRS, CDR2 YFSETQ. Between the trimmed V and J ends, which lost 3 bases and 2 bases, there was a span of 12 bases. This CDR3 has 14 amino acids. The CDR3 region has the DNA TGCGCCAGCAGCTGGAGCGGGACAACCTACGAGCAGTACTTC. It codes for CASSWSGTTYEQYF. Looking up the rest from reference TRBV5-1 and TRBJ2-7 gives the full variable domain: KAGVTQTPRYLIKTRGQQVTLSCSPISGHRSVSWYQQTPGQGLQFLFEYFSETQRNKGNFPGRFSGRQFSNSRSEMNVSTLELGDSALYLCASSWSGTTYEQYFGPGTRLTVT.

V and J are TRBV5-1 and TRBJ1-1, with D tentatively TRBD1 (6 bases). In germline, CDR1 is SGHRS, CDR2 YFSETQ. This CDR3 region has 20 residues. V was trimmed by 0 bases and J by 5 bases, leaving 29 bases between them. Here the CDR3 reads CASSLGMSPGKRAQGTEAFF. The CDR3 DNA reads as TGCGCCAGCAGCTTGGGAATGAGTCCCGGAAAAAGGGCCCAGGGGACTGAAGCTTTCTTT.

The rearrangement uses TRBV6-1 and TRBJ1-2, with a tentative D call TRBD1 (5 bases). CDR1 MNHNS and CDR2 SASEGT come from the germline V gene. V dropped 0 bases and J dropped 0 bases, with 17 bases sitting between them. The CDR3 has 18 amino acids. In DNA form, the CDR3 reads TGTGCCAGCAGTGAAGCAGGGGCAGCCAGCCCCACTAACTATGGCTACACCTTC. As protein: CASSEAGAASPTNYGYTF.

This CDR3 is CASSADRDSGNTIYF. The CDR3 nucleotides read TGCGCCAGCAGCGCGGACAGGGACTCTGGAAACACCATATATTTT. The chain joins TRBV4-3 to TRBJ1-3; 8 nucleotides match TRBD1. Germline lookup yields CDR1 LGHNA and CDR2 YSLEER. This CDR3 spans 15 amino acids. V lost 5 bases, J lost 0 bases, and 3 bases stayed unmatched.

This chain connects TRBV11-3 to TRBJ2-7; no clear D. Germline CDR1 reads SGHNT; CDR2 reads YENEEA. This CDR3 region has 15 residues. The V gene lost 5 bases and the J gene lost 6 bases, with 20 bases spanning the gap. CDR3 coding DNA: TGTGCCAGCAGCCAGCTCACGGGTCCTACCCCCGAGCAGTACTTC. Protein sequence: CASSQLTGPTPEQYF.

The V call is TRBV5-1, the J call TRBJ2-3; possibly TRBD2 for D (6 bases). The CDR3 is 16 residues long. The germline V gene has CDR1 SGHRS and CDR2 YFSETQ. Trimming removed 2 bases from V and 3 bases from J, with 16 bases in between. Here the CDR3 DNA reads TGCGCCAGCAGCTTTGGTATACGGGAGACTACAGATACGCAGTATTTT. It yields the protein CASSFGIRETTDTQYF.

This chain joins TRBV7-2 and TRBJ2-7; 7 nucleotides line up with TRBD1. The germline CDR1 and CDR2 sequences are SGHTA and FQGNSA. The CDR3 is 16 amino acids. With 0 bases clipped from V and 1 base from J, the junction kept 6 bases outside the gene matches. CDR3 loop: CASSLAGQGVSYEQYF. The CDR3 DNA reads TGTGCCAGCAGCTTAGCGGGTCAGGGGGTATCCTACGAGCAGTACTTC.

For the CDR3, the DNA is TGTGCCAGCAGCGTGGGGCCCCTAGAGCAGTACTTC. This encodes CASSVGPLEQYF. The gene calls are TRBV7-9 and TRBJ2-7; tentative D call: TRBD1 (5 bases). The CDR3 consists of 12 residues. Deletions cut 5 bases from V and 7 bases from J, with 12 bases between. Germline values: CDR1 SEHNR, CDR2 FQNEAQ (reference sequence). The variable domain in full, completed from reference TRBV7-9 and TRBJ2-7, reads DTGVSQNPRHKITKRGQNVTFRCDPISEHNRLYWYRQTLGQGPEFLTYFQNEAQLEKSRLLSDRFSAERPKGSFSTLEIQRTEQGDSAMYLCASSVGPLEQYFGPGTRLTVT.

The chain uses TRBV5-5 and TRBJ1-1; D might be TRBD1 (6 bases). Per the germline V gene, CDR1 is SGHKS and CDR2 is YYEKEE (reference sequence). Trimming shortened V by 4 bases and J by 1 base, and 14 bases separated the two germline ends. The CDR3 totals 15 residues. In DNA, the CDR3 is TGTGCCAGCAGCCGATACAGGGATAAGAACACTGAAGCTTTCTTT. Protein product: CASSRYRDKNTEAFF.

V and J are TRBV7-6 and TRBJ2-7; 9 bases agree with TRBD1. This CDR3 has 17 residues. The germline gives CDR1 SGHVS, CDR2 FNYEAQ. With V trimmed by 1 base and J by 0 bases, 7 bases remained unmatched. The CDR3 DNA follows: TGTGCCAGCAGCTTAGGGACAGGGGTAACTAGCTCCTACGAGCAGTACTTC. Translated, it gives CASSLGTGVTSSYEQYF.

The CDR3 region is CASSPPLSARAYEQYF. CDR3 DNA sequence: TGTGCCAGCTCACCACCTTTAAGCGCGAGAGCCTACGAGCAGTACTTC. The chain joins TRBV18 to TRBJ2-7; D call uncertain. Per germline, CDR1 KGHSH and CDR2 LQKENI. V dropped 0 bases and J dropped 2 bases, with 14 bases sitting between them. The CDR3 has 16 residues.

This rearrangement joins TRBV6-5 to TRBJ1-5, with 10 bases that match TRBD1. The CDR3 contains 15 residues. Germline loops: CDR1 MNHEY, CDR2 SVGAGI. V shed 6 bases, J shed 6 bases, and the junction held 8 bases outside the gene matches. For the CDR3, the DNA is TGTGCCAGCAGGGTGACAGGGGGCGCGGGTCAGCCCCAGCATTTT. Translation gives CASRVTGGAGQPQHF.

The chain is built from TRBV9 and TRBJ2-1; 7 bases are a match to TRBD2. This CDR3 has 15 residues. Germline V gene sequence: CDR1 SGDLS, CDR2 YYNGEE. The V gene end was trimmed by 0 bases and the J gene end by 5 bases; junction bases not matched to a gene: 5. The CDR3 nucleotides are TGTGCCAGCAGCGTAGGGGGCGGGAGCAACAATGAGCAGTTCTTC. It translates to CASSVGGGSNNEQFF.

This clone was observed a few times. V gene TRBV4-1 combines with J gene TRBJ1-1, with 8 bases matching TRBD1. Germline values: CDR1 MGHRA, CDR2 YSYEKL. With 0 bases clipped from V and 3 bases from J, the junction kept 3 bases outside the gene matches. The CDR3 is 15 residues long. In nucleotides, the CDR3 is TGCGCCAGCAGCCAAGAGACAGGGGCGGACACTGAAGCTTTCTTT. As protein: CASSQETGADTEAFF.

The gene calls are TRBV5-6 and TRBJ2-1, with a possible D match to TRBD1 (7 bases). Trimming left V 7 bases short and J 8 bases short, with 19 bases between. The germline V gene encodes CDR1 SGHDT and CDR2 YYEEEE. This CDR3 contains 14 residues. Here the CDR3 DNA reads TGTGCCAGCGGGCTGGAGGGGGCTACCCATGAGCAGTTCTTC. Translated, it gives CASGLEGATHEQFF.